This T cell receptor (beta chain) was identified in a study of T cell repertoires in cytomegalovirus infection. Study context: Based on public TCR beta signatures, there were indications of CMV infection and of a matching HLA type.

This clonotype was observed a few times. CDR3 length: 13 residues. Germline V gives CDR1 SGHDT, CDR2 YYEEEE. The V end lost 1 base, the J end lost 18 bases, and 17 bases lay between the germline ends. TCRdb reprocessed the reads with MiXCR, giving one entry per CDR3 protein. The repertoire consists of roughly 100,000 distinct CDR3 sequences, with approximately 15% occurring once and the leading ten covering over 8%. The sequenced material came from PBMCs. V gene TRBV5-6 combines with J gene TRBJ1-6, with D possibly being TRBD1 (5 bases). This clonotype was sampled from a human donor in good health (CMV status not recorded). Some clones in this sample may be carry-over from other donors' samples. The CDR3 sequence is CASSLSSGLPSHF. CDR3 nucleotides: TGTGCCAGCAGCTTGTCGTCGGGGCTCCCCTCCCACTTT.